The text below deals with one T cell receptor (beta chain). The data originate from a study of glioma-infiltrating T cells after dendritic cell vaccination. CDR1 and CDR2 (germline): KGHSH, LQKENI. The CDR3 consists of 15 residues. The V end was cut by 5 bases, the J end by 7 bases, with 17 bases between. TCRB CDR3 was amplified from 2 ug genomic DNA or less. Amplification used 60 V beta primers and 13 J beta primers. This table comes from immunoSEQ multiplex PCR, and its TCRdb copy is limited to in-frame clones, with some not included. The sample yields around 100,000 clones, around 81% seen once. Sequences were derived from blood, sampled before dendritic cell vaccination. The clonotype originates from a human donor with glioblastoma. This chain links TRBV18 with TRBJ1-4, with D tentatively TRBD1 (5 bases). CDR3 sequence reads: CASSSRAGRGEKLFF. Here the CDR3 DNA reads TGTGCCAGCTCATCCCGGGCAGGGCGTGGTGAAAAACTGTTTTTT.